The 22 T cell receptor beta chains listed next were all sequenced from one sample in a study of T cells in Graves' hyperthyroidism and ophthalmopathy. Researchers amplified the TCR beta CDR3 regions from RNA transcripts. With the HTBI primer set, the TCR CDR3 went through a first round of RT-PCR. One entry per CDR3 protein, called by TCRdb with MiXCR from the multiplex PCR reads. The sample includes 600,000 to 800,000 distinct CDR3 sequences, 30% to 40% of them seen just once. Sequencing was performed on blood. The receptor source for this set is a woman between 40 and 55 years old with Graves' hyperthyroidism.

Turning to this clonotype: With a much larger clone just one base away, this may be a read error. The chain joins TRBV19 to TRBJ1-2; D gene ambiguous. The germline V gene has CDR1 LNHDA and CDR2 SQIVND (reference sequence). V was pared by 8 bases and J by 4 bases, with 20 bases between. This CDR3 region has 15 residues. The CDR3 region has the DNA TGTGCCAGTGGTACCGCCGGCGGCGGATCCTATGGCTACACCTTC. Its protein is CASGTAGGGSYGYTF. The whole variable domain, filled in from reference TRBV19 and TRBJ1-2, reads DGGITQSPKYLFRKEGQNVTLSCEQNLNHDAMYWYRQDPGQGLRLIYYSQIVNDFQKGDIAEGYSVSREKKESFPLTVTSAQKNPTAFYLCASGTAGGGSYGYTFGSGTRLTVV.

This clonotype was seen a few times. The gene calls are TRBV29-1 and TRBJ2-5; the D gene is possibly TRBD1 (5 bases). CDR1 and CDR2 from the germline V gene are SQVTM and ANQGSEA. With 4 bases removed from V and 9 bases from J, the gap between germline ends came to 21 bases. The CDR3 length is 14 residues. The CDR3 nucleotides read TGCAGCGTTGTGGCAGGGAATAGCAATCAGCCCCAGTACTTC. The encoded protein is CSVVAGNSNQPQYF.

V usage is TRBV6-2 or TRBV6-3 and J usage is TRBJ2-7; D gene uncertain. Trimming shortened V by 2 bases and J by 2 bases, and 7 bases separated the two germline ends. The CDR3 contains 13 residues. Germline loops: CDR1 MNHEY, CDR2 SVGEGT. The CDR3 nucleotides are TGTGCCAGCAGTTACGCTAGACCCTACGAGCAGTACTTC. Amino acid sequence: CASSYARPYEQYF.

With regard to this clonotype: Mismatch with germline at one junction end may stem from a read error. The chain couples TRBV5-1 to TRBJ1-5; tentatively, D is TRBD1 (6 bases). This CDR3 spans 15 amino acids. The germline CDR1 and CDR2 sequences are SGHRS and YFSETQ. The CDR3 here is CASSRGQDSNQPQHF. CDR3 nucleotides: TGTGCCAGCAGCCGGGGGCAGGATAGCAATCAGCCCCAGCATTTT.

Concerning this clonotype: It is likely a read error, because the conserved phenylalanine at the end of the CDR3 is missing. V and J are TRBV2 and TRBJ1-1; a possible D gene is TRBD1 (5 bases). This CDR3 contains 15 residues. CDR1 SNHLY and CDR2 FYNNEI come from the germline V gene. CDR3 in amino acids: CASRPGGVGDTEAFL. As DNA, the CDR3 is TGTGCCAGCAGACCCGGGGGGGTAGGAGACACTGAGGCTTTCCTT.

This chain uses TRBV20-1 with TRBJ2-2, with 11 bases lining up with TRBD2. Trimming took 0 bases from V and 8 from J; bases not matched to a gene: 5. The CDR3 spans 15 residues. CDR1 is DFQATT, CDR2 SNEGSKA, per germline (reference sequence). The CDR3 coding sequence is TGCAGTGCTAGAGATGGTAGCGGGAGGGTTGGGGAGCTGTTTTTT. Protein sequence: CSARDGSGRVGELFF.

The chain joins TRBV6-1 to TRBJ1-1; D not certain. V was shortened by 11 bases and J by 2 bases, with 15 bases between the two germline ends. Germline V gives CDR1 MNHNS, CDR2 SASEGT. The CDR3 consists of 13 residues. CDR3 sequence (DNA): TGTGCCTCACGGAAGGCCACTAACACTGAAGCTTTCTTT. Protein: CASRKATNTEAFF.

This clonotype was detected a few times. This CDR3 is CASSGQTLYGYTF. The CDR3 bases are TGCGCCAGCAGCGGGCAGACGCTCTATGGCTACACCTTC. The chain is built from TRBV5-1 and TRBJ1-2, with D unclear. V gave up 4 bases and J gave up 4 bases, with 11 bases separating them. CDR3 length: 13 residues. CDR1 SGHRS and CDR2 YFSETQ come from the germline V gene. Full variable domain (missing parts from reference TRBV5-1 and TRBJ1-2): KAGVTQTPRYLIKTRGQQVTLSCSPISGHRSVSWYQQTPGQGLQFLFEYFSETQRNKGNFPGRFSGRQFSNSRSEMNVSTLELGDSALYLCASSGQTLYGYTFGSGTRLTVV.

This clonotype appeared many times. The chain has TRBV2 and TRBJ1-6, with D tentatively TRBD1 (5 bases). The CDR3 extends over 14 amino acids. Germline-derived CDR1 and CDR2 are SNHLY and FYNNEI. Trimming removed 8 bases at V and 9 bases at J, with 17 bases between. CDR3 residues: CASGTARVFSPLHF. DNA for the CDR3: TGTGCCAGCGGAACCGCCAGGGTCTTTTCACCCCTCCACTTT.

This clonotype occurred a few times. The CDR3 loop reads CASSIPGGDQPQHF. In DNA form, the CDR3 reads TGTGCCAGTAGTATCCCGGGCGGTGATCAGCCCCAGCATTTT. The chain employs TRBV19 and TRBJ1-5; D gene ambiguous. V lost 3 bases to trimming and J lost 5 bases, with 11 bases between them. The germline V gene encodes CDR1 LNHDA and CDR2 SQIVND (reference sequence). This CDR3 comprises 14 residues.

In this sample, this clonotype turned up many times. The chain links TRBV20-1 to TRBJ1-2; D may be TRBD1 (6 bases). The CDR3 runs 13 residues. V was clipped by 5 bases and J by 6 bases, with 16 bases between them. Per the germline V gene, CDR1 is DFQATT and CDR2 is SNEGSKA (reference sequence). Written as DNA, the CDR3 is TGCAGTGCTCGGAGGGGGGGATGGGATGGCTACACCTTC. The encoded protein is CSARRGGWDGYTF.

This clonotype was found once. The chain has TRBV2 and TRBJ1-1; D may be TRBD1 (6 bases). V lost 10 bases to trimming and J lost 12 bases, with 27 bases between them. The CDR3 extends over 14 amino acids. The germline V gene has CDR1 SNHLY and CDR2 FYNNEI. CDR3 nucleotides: TGTGCCACCGTGGCGGGGGGCGAATTCGGGCTGACTTTCTTT. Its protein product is CATVAGGEFGLTFF.

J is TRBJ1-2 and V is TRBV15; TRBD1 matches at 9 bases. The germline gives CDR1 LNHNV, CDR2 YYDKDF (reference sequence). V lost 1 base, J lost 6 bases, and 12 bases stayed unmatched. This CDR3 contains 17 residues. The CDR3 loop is CATSRGAATGGADGYTF. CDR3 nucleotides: TGTGCCACCAGCAGAGGCGCGGCGACAGGGGGAGCAGATGGCTACACCTTC.

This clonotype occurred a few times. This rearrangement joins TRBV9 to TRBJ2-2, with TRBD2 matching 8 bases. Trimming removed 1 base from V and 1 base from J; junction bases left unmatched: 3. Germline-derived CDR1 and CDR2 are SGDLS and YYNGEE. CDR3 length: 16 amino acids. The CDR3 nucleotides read TGTGCCAGCAGCGTATCCGCGGGGGGGAACACCGGGGAGCTGTTTTTT. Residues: CASSVSAGGNTGELFF.

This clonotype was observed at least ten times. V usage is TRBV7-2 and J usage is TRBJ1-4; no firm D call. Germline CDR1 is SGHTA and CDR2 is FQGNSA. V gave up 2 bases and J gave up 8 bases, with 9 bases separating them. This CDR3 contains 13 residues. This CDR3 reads CASSLRTEEKLFF. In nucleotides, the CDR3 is TGTGCCAGCAGCTTACGGACCGAGGAAAAACTGTTTTTT.

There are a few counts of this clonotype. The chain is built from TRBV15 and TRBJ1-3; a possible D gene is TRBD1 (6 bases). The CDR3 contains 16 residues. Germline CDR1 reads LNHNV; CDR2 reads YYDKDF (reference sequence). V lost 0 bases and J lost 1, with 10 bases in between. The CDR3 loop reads CATSRDMGASGNTIYF. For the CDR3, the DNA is TGTGCCACCAGCAGAGATATGGGGGCATCTGGAAACACCATATATTTT. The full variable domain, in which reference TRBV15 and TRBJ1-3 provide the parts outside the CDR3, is DAMVIQNPRYQVTQFGKPVTLSCSQTLNHNVMYWYQQKSSQAPKLLFHYYDKDFNNEADTPDNFQSRRPNTSFCFLDIRSPGLGDTAMYLCATSRDMGASGNTIYFGEGSWLTVV.

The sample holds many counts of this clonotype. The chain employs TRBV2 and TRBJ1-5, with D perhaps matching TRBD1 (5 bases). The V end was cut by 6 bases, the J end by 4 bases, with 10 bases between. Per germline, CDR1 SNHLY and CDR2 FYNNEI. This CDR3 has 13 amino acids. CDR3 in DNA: TGTGCCAGCAGGGTACGGGGGAATCAGCCCCAGCATTTT. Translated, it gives CASRVRGNQPQHF.

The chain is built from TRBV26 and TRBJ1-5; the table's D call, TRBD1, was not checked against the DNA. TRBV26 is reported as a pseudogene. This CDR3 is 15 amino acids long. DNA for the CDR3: TGTGCCAGCAGTTCAACGGCAGGGTGGGAGCAGCCCCAGCATTTT. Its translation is CASSSTAGWEQPQHF.

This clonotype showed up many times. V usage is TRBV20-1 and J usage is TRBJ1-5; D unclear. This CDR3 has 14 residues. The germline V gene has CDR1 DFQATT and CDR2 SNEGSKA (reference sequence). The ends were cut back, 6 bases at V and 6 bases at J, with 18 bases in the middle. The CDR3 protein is CSASTPEVAQPQHF. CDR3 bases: TGCAGTGCCAGCACTCCAGAGGTGGCTCAGCCCCAGCATTTT.

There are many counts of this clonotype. CDR3 sequence (DNA): TGCGCCAGCAGCCAGGAACAGGGGACATATGGCTACACCTTC. Protein product: CASSQEQGTYGYTF. V and J are TRBV4-3 and TRBJ1-2; 7 bases are a match to TRBD1. This CDR3 has 14 residues. The germline V gene encodes CDR1 LGHNA and CDR2 YSLEER. J gave up 5 bases and V 3 bases, and 6 bases lay outside the gene matches.

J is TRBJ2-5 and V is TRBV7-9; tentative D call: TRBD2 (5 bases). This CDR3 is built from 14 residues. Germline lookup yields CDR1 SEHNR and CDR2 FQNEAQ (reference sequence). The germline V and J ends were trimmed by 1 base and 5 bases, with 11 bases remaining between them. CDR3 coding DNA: TGTGCCAGCAGCTTAGGTCGGAGGTTGGAGACCCAGTACTTC. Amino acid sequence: CASSLGRRLETQYF.

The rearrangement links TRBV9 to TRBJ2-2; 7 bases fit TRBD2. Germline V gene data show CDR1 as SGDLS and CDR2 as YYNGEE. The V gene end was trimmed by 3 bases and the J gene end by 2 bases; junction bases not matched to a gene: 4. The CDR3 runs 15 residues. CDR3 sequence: CASSAGGGNTGELFF. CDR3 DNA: TGTGCCAGCAGCGCTGGGGGGGGAAACACCGGGGAGCTGTTTTTT.